This TCR beta chain is drawn from a study of Graves' ophthalmopathy and Graves' hyperthyroidism. Concerning this clonotype itself: A read error is possible here, since a much larger clone lies one base away.

Hyperthyroidism in these 18- to 65-year-old patients was newly diagnosed, lasting under 2 months. The CDR3 contains 13 residues. V shed 5 bases and J shed 7 bases, with 12 bases lying between them. Germline V gives CDR1 ENHRY, CDR2 SYGVKD. RNA transcripts were the template, and TCR beta CDR3 regions were amplified from them. In the first round, RT-PCR was carried out with HTBI primers, and a multiplex PCR formed the second round. TCRdb re-analysed the multiplex PCR reads in MiXCR, keeping a single row per CDR3 protein. The sample lists around 1,200,000 distinct CDR3 sequences, 35% to 40% occurring once.

This chain links TRBV10-3 with TRBJ1-5; perhaps TRBD1 as D (5 bases). The TCR comes from an adult man with Graves' hyperthyroidism. The sequenced material came from peripheral blood or thyroid tissue (not recorded which). CDR3 region: CAISYAQGQPQHF. Here the CDR3 DNA reads TGTGCCATCAGTTACGCTCAGGGACAGCCCCAGCATTTT.